This is a list of T cell receptor beta chains from one sample in a study of brain T cells in children with intractable seizures. Assay: immunoSEQ multiplex PCR; the TCRdb copy retains only in-frame clones and omits some. This sample has 340,000 or so clones, with 93% found just once. This specimen consisted of peripheral blood, obtained 4 to 6 months after surgery. These receptor sequences come from a boy under two years old with tuberous sclerosis and intractable seizures. CDR3s leave out the opening cysteine and the closing phenylalanine or tryptophan. D genes are given only for firm matches.

V: TRBV4-1; D: TRBD2; CDR3: ASSQPSSVLAGDLQTQY
V: TRBV6-4; D: TRBD1; CDR3: ASGQGDADTQY
V: TRBV2; D: NA; CDR3: ASMGGWNTGELF
V: TRBV5-1; D: NA; CDR3: ASSLVASSASSGRSNEQF
V: TRBV13; D: NA; CDR3: ASSPQVRGVTGELF
V: TRBV30; D: NA; CDR3: AWSVGRREQY
V: TRBV7-2; D: TRBD1; CDR3: ASSRTGGGKNIQY
V: TRBV11-2; D: TRBD2; CDR3: ASSFGLAGGTYNEQF
V: TRBV30; D: NA; CDR3: AWSAAAGSYEQY
V: TRBV21-1; D: NA; CDR3: ASSYWSKAQETQY
V: TRBV7-2; D: NA; CDR3: ASSLFPGAGNTIY
V: TRBV19; D: NA; CDR3: ASSISRNTGELF
V: TRBV28; D: NA; CDR3: ASSFYTPDTGELF
V: TRBV10-1; D: TRBD2; CDR3: ASSGPSGGDTQY
V: TRBV7-2; D: NA; CDR3: ASSAVGTILYASYNEQF
V: TRBV15; D: NA; CDR3: ATSPREPAYNEQF
V: TRBV12-3/TRBV12-4; D: NA; CDR3: ASTLDTPDGYT
V: TRBV11-3; D: TRBD1; CDR3: ASSSPRGRLATNEKLF
V: TRBV11-3; D: NA; CDR3: ASSFPFTRELF
V: TRBV28; D: NA; CDR3: ASSWGARGTEAF
V: TRBV7-9; D: TRBD1; CDR3: ASSSPGTGPYEQY
V: TRBV11-2; D: TRBD1; CDR3: ASSFRQGALEAF
V: TRBV2; D: TRBD1; CDR3: ASITPGQRVYGYT
V: TRBV7-9; D: TRBD1; CDR3: ASSLSRGLEKLF
V: TRBV18; D: NA; CDR3: ASSGGRMNTEAF
V: TRBV7-2; D: NA; CDR3: ASSLVDTEVYEQY
V: TRBV9; D: NA; CDR3: ASSVQEQGFDGYT
V: TRBV9; D: TRBD2; CDR3: ASSVGVGTGGLASEQY